These 30 T cell receptor beta chains were all obtained from the same sample, sequenced in a study of blood T cell repertoires in COVID-19. Some clones are missing from TCRdb's copy, which holds only in-frame ones; the method was immunoSEQ multiplex PCR. Seen here are about 100,000 clones, about four fifths observed once, and the top ten hold roughly a quarter. Sequenced: peripheral blood. The receptors shown here come from a man aged 60-69 years with acute or convalescent COVID-19.

J is TRBJ1-5 and V is TRBV6-5, with unresolved D. The V end was cut by 0 bases, the J end by 7 bases, with 10 bases between. Germline lookup yields CDR1 MNHEY and CDR2 SVGAGI. This CDR3 region has 14 residues. CDR3 nucleotide sequence: TGTGCCAGCAGTTACTCTCGGGGAAGACAGCCCCAGCATTTT. Protein: CASSYSRGRQPQHF.

This chain links TRBV5-1 with TRBJ1-1; 8 bases align to TRBD1. The trim removed 6 bases at V and 8 bases at J, leaving 3 bases unmatched. Germline V gives CDR1 SGHRS, CDR2 YFSETQ. The CDR3 is 11 residues long. The CDR3 nucleotides read TGCGCCAGCAACGGGGACAGGGAAGCTTTCTTT. As protein: CASNGDREAFF.

This clone was observed a handful of times. This chain uses TRBV4-1 with TRBJ2-3; D ambiguous. CDR3 size: 16 residues. The germline V gene has CDR1 MGHRA and CDR2 YSYEKL. V dropped 6 bases and J dropped 4 bases, with 20 bases sitting between them. CDR3 sequence (DNA): TGCGCCAGCAGAACGAGTGCCTACCGAACTGCAGATACGCAGTATTTT. This translates into CASRTSAYRTADTQYF.

V usage is TRBV10-1 and J usage is TRBJ1-1; 7 bases align to TRBD1. Germline CDR1 and CDR2: WNHNN and SYGVQD (reference sequence). After removal of 9 bases from V and 0 bases from J, the junction contained 4 bases not matched to a gene. This CDR3 has 13 residues. The CDR3 loop is CASRDSLNTEAFF. The CDR3 DNA follows: TGCGCCAGTCGGGACAGTCTGAACACTGAAGCTTTCTTT.

The gene calls are TRBV5-1 and TRBJ2-3; 10 bases are shared with TRBD2. The J segment lost 4 bases and the V segment lost 5 bases, leaving 7 bases of the junction unmatched. This CDR3 has 15 amino acids. Germline-derived CDR1 and CDR2 are SGHRS and YFSETQ. CDR3 DNA: TGCGCCAGCAGGTCCGGGACTAGCGACTCAGATACGCAGTATTTT. Its translation: CASRSGTSDSDTQYF.

The genes are TRBV11-3 and TRBJ2-5; D possibly corresponds to TRBD1 (5 bases). The CDR3 totals 14 residues. The ends were cut back, 6 bases at V and 7 bases at J, with 18 bases in the middle. From germline, CDR1 is SGHNT and CDR2 YENEEA. In DNA form, the CDR3 reads TGTGCCAGCAGAAGGGGTGGGCAAGCAGGGACCCAGTACTTC. This gives the protein CASRRGGQAGTQYF.

This sequence joins TRBV7-8 and TRBJ2-7; no definite D call. Germline V gene data show CDR1 as SGHVS and CDR2 as FQNEAQ. Trimming left V 5 bases short and J 1 base short, with 12 bases between. The CDR3 length is 14 residues. CDR3 amino acids: CASSIGGGSYEQYF. As DNA, the CDR3 is TGTGCCAGCAGCATAGGCGGCGGATCCTACGAGCAGTACTTC. Based on the CDR3 plus reference TRBV7-8 and TRBJ2-7, the full variable domain is GAGVSQSPRYKVAKRGQDVALRCDPISGHVSLFWYQQALGQGPEFLTYFQNEAQLDKSGLPSDRFFAERPEGSVSTLKIQRTQQEDSAVYLCASSIGGGSYEQYFGPGTRLTVT.

The rearrangement joins TRBV23-1 to TRBJ2-7; tentatively, D is TRBD2 (5 bases). TRBV23-1 is placed among ORFs of uncertain function. With 0 bases removed from V and 6 bases from J, the gap between germline ends came to 21 bases. The CDR3 loop spans 17 amino acids. CDR3 sequence (DNA): TGCGCCAGCAGTCAATCGAGGGCGCCTAGGTGTTCAGGCGAGCAGTACGTC. This encodes CASSQSRAPRCSGEQYV.

J is TRBJ2-2 and V is TRBV9; 7 nucleotides align to TRBD1. The germline gives CDR1 SGDLS, CDR2 YYNGEE. The CDR3 runs to 17 residues. V dropped 5 bases and J dropped 2; count of bases not matched to a gene: 12. The CDR3 DNA follows: TGTGCCAGCAGTGGATCGAGAGGGACAGAAAACACCGGGGAGCTGTTTTTT. It is translated as CASSGSRGTENTGELFF. Based on the CDR3 plus reference TRBV9 and TRBJ2-2, the full variable domain is DSGVTQTPKHLITATGQRVTLRCSPRSGDLSVYWYQQSLDQGLQFLIQYYNGEERAKGNILERFSAQQFPDLHSELNLSSLELGDSALYFCASSGSRGTENTGELFFGEGSRLTVL.

The V call is TRBV24-1, the J call TRBJ1-2; 8 nucleotides match TRBD1. This CDR3 is built from 15 residues. Germline trimming cut 9 bases from V and 5 bases from J; bases unmatched to any gene: 13. Germline V gene sequence: CDR1 KGHDR, CDR2 SFDVKD. The CDR3 reads CATSNRQGFPYGYTF. The CDR3 nucleotides read TGTGCCACCTCTAATCGACAGGGGTTCCCTTATGGCTACACCTTC.

This sequence joins TRBV5-1 and TRBJ1-1; a weak D match, TRBD1 (5 bases). The CDR3 runs 14 residues. Trimming cost V 7 bases and J 3 bases, with 16 bases left between them. CDR1 is SGHRS and CDR2 is YFSETQ in the germline V gene. CDR3 amino acids: CASSWGDRDTEAFF. The CDR3 nucleotides read TGCGCCAGCTCATGGGGGGATAGGGACACTGAAGCTTTCTTT.

DNA for the CDR3: TGCGTAGCGGGTCGGTACAATGAGCAGTTCTTC. Translation: CVAGRYNEQFF. V usage is TRBV29-1 and J usage is TRBJ2-1; 7 bases match TRBD2. CDR1 is SQVTM and CDR2 is ANQGSEA in the germline V gene. The CDR3 spans 11 residues.

The chain carries TRBV5-1 and TRBJ2-1; perhaps TRBD1 as D (6 bases). The germline V gene has CDR1 SGHRS and CDR2 YFSETQ. Between the trimmed V and J ends, which lost 4 bases and 5 bases, there was a span of 10 bases. This CDR3 is built from 13 residues. CDR3 residues: CASSQQGNNEQFF. The CDR3 DNA reads as TGCGCCAGCAGCCAGCAGGGGAACAATGAGCAGTTCTTC. Full variable domain (outside the CDR3, taken from reference TRBV5-1 and TRBJ2-1): KAGVTQTPRYLIKTRGQQVTLSCSPISGHRSVSWYQQTPGQGLQFLFEYFSETQRNKGNFPGRFSGRQFSNSRSEMNVSTLELGDSALYLCASSQQGNNEQFFGPGTRLTVL.

The V call is TRBV7-9, the J call TRBJ1-2; 7 bases line up with TRBD1. Germline CDR1 and CDR2: SEHNR and FQNEAQ (reference sequence). This CDR3 has 13 residues. V lost 10 bases, J lost 0 bases, and 5 bases stayed unmatched. DNA of the CDR3: TGTGCCACGACACAGGGGCCTAACTATGGCTACACCTTC. This codes for CATTQGPNYGYTF. The full variable domain, its missing parts supplied by reference TRBV7-9 and TRBJ1-2, is DTGVSQNPRHKITKRGQNVTFRCDPISEHNRLYWYRQTLGQGPEFLTYFQNEAQLEKSRLLSDRFSAERPKGSFSTLEIQRTEQGDSAMYLCATTQGPNYGYTFGSGTRLTVV.

The chain employs TRBV19 and TRBJ2-1; D unresolved. The ends were cut back, 2 bases at V and 1 base at J, with 12 bases in the middle. CDR3 length: 16 amino acids. Germline CDR1 and CDR2: LNHDA and SQIVND (reference sequence). The CDR3 is CASSIIIGFSYNEQFF. CDR3 bases: TGTGCCAGTAGTATAATAATCGGGTTTTCCTACAATGAGCAGTTCTTC.

This clone turned up a few times. CDR3 residues: CASSLSQGNTEAFF. For the CDR3, the DNA is TGCGCCAGCAGCTTGAGCCAGGGGAACACTGAAGCTTTCTTT. The rearrangement uses TRBV5-1 and TRBJ1-1; D possibly corresponds to TRBD1 (5 bases). The CDR3 spans 14 residues. Germline V CDR1 and CDR2: SGHRS, YFSETQ. The V end lost 1 base, the J end lost 1 base, and 8 bases lay between the germline ends.

The J gene is TRBJ1-2, the V gene TRBV6-5; 8 bases align to TRBD1. Germline CDR1 is MNHEY and CDR2 is SVGAGI. Trimming cost V 2 bases and J 1 base; bases outside gene matches: 6. CDR3 length: 16 amino acids. CDR3 in DNA: TGTGCCAGCAGTTACCCGGGACAGGCCTTTAACTATGGCTACACCTTC. It specifies CASSYPGQAFNYGYTF.

J is TRBJ2-3 and V is TRBV7-9; no firm D call. Per germline, CDR1 SEHNR and CDR2 FQNEAQ (reference sequence). The germline V and J ends were trimmed by 2 bases and 4 bases, with 10 bases remaining between them. CDR3 length equals 14 residues. The CDR3 region has the DNA TGTGCCAGCAGCTTACCGTCGAGCCCAGATACGCAGTATTTT. This sequence encodes CASSLPSSPDTQYF.

This sequence joins TRBV6-6 and TRBJ2-5; 12 positions match TRBD2. The CDR3 runs 15 residues. Germline CDR1 is MNHNY and CDR2 is SVGAGI (reference sequence). After removal of 7 bases from V and 5 bases from J, the junction contained 8 bases not matched to a gene. CDR3 amino acids: CASKASGRARETQYF. The CDR3 bases are TGTGCCAGCAAAGCTAGCGGGAGGGCCCGTGAGACCCAGTACTTC.

This sequence joins TRBV27 and TRBJ1-2, with 9 bases aligning to TRBD1. The CDR3 runs to 15 residues. CDR1 is MNHEY and CDR2 is SMNVEV in the germline V gene (reference sequence). Trimming removed 8 bases from V and 4 bases from J; junction bases left unmatched: 11. For the CDR3, the DNA is TGTGCCAGCCGCCATCCGGGACAGGGTCCCTATGGCTACACCTTC. Translated, it gives CASRHPGQGPYGYTF.

The genes are TRBV5-6 and TRBJ2-3, with D perhaps matching TRBD2 (6 bases). Between the trimmed V and J ends, which lost 3 bases and 9 bases, there was a span of 14 bases. This CDR3 comprises 13 residues. CDR1 SGHDT and CDR2 YYEEEE come from the germline V gene. CDR3 coding DNA: TGTGCCAGCAGCTGGGGGGAGAGGAACACGCAGTATTTT. Translated: CASSWGERNTQYF.

The gene calls are TRBV11-3 and TRBJ2-3; 10 bases map to TRBD2. CDR3 length equals 16 residues. The germline CDR1 and CDR2 sequences are SGHNT and YENEEA. V was clipped by 5 bases and J by 2 bases; unmatched bases: 7. CDR3 in amino acids: CASSPRAGGYTDTQYF. The DNA of the CDR3 is TGTGCCAGCAGCCCGAGAGCGGGAGGGTACACAGATACGCAGTATTTT. Based on the CDR3 plus reference TRBV11-3 and TRBJ2-3, the full variable domain is EAGVVQSPRYKIIEKKQPVAFWCNPISGHNTLYWYLQNLGQGPELLIRYENEEAVDDSQLPKDRFSAERLKGVDSTLKIQPAELGDSAVYLCASSPRAGGYTDTQYFGPGTRLTVL.

The rearrangement joins TRBV7-9 to TRBJ2-2; 7 bases match TRBD2. Germline lookup yields CDR1 SEHNR and CDR2 FQNEAQ (reference sequence). CDR3 length: 14 residues. Trimming at V came to 4 bases and at J to 7 bases, leaving 6 bases not matched to a gene. The CDR3 DNA sequence: TGTGCCAGCAGCTCACGGCGGGAGCACGGGGAGCTGTTTTTT. Translation gives CASSSRREHGELFF.

The CDR3 DNA reads as TGCAGCGTTGACCAGGGGCACACCATATATTTT. Its translation: CSVDQGHTIYF. The chain has TRBV29-1 and TRBJ1-3, with a possible D match to TRBD1 (6 bases). In germline, CDR1 is SQVTM, CDR2 ANQGSEA. This CDR3 has 11 amino acids. Trimming left V 3 bases short and J 8 bases short, with 8 bases between.

The V gene is TRBV19, the J gene TRBJ2-1, with D perhaps matching TRBD1 (6 bases). V was shortened by 5 bases and J by 3 bases, with 17 bases between the two germline ends. The CDR3 totals 16 residues. CDR1 is LNHDA and CDR2 is SQIVND in the germline V gene (reference sequence). As DNA, the CDR3 is TGTGCCAGTAGTGGAGAACAGGGATGGAACTACAATGAGCAGTTCTTC. Its protein is CASSGEQGWNYNEQFF.

V gene TRBV5-4 combines with J gene TRBJ2-7; tentatively, D is TRBD1 (6 bases). There are 14 residues in the CDR3. Germline CDR1 SGHNT, CDR2 YYREEE (reference sequence). V lost 4 bases and J lost 0, with 11 bases in between. CDR3 sequence: CASSGTRDSYEQYF. The CDR3 DNA follows: TGTGCCAGCAGCGGGACACGAGACTCCTACGAGCAGTACTTC.

V is TRBV5-1 and J is TRBJ2-3; D may be TRBD2 (6 bases). Germline V CDR1 and CDR2: SGHRS, YFSETQ. This CDR3 has 14 residues. V lost 1 base and J lost 3, with 9 bases in between. For the CDR3, the DNA is TGCGCCAGCAGCTTGCAACTAGCAACAGATACGCAGTATTTT. Residues: CASSLQLATDTQYF.

The chain links TRBV19 to TRBJ1-1; a possible D gene is TRBD1 (5 bases). V lost 0 bases and J lost 6, with 11 bases in between. The CDR3 sequence is 14 residues long. CDR1 and CDR2 from the germline V gene are LNHDA and SQIVND (reference sequence). Here the CDR3 DNA reads TGTGCCAGTAGTATAGATACAGGAGGGTCTGAAGCTTTCTTT. The encoded protein is CASSIDTGGSEAFF.

The chain links TRBV7-8 to TRBJ2-7, with 7 bases aligning to TRBD1. The CDR3 covers 15 residues. The J segment lost 1 base and the V segment lost 1 base, leaving 4 bases of the junction unmatched. Germline V gene lookup returns CDR1 SGHVS and CDR2 FQNEAQ. The CDR3 region is CASSLDRTGSYEQYF. CDR3 nucleotide sequence: TGTGCCAGCAGCTTAGACCGGACAGGATCCTACGAGCAGTACTTC.

The chain has TRBV5-8 and TRBJ1-4; TRBD1 matches 9 bases. Germline loops: CDR1 SGHTS, CDR2 YDEGEE. V was pared by 5 bases and J by 0 bases, with 8 bases of the junction left unmatched. The CDR3 totals 17 residues. The CDR3 sequence: CASSSDRGFATNEKLFF. DNA of the CDR3: TGTGCCAGCAGTTCCGACAGGGGGTTTGCAACTAATGAAAAACTGTTTTTT.